These 32 T cell receptor beta chains originate from one sample sequenced in a study of T cell responses to AZD1222 COVID-19 vaccine. The repertoire was sequenced with immunoSEQ multiplex PCR; TCRdb's copy has only in-frame clones and lacks some. The table records approximately 57,000 clones, around 86% of them present only once. Sequences were derived from peripheral blood, sampled on day 0 of AZD1222 vaccination. Every receptor here comes from an adult in good health.

CDR3 in amino acids: CASSHPGDQPNTGELFF. The CDR3 DNA reads as TGCGCCAGCAGCCACCCGGGGGATCAGCCGAACACCGGGGAGCTGTTTTTT. This chain uses TRBV4-3 with TRBJ2-2; a possible D gene is TRBD2 (6 bases). With 3 bases removed from V and 0 bases from J, the gap between germline ends came to 14 bases. Germline CDR1 and CDR2: LGHNA and YSLEER. This CDR3 comprises 17 residues.

The CDR3 reads CASSLGGHEQFF. The CDR3 bases are TGTGCCAGCAGCTTAGGGGGGCACGAGCAGTTCTTC. The chain links TRBV11-2 to TRBJ2-1; tentatively, D is TRBD1 (6 bases). With 1 base removed from V and 10 bases from J, the gap between germline ends came to 8 bases. This CDR3 has 12 amino acids. CDR1 and CDR2 (germline): SGHAT, FQNNGV.

This rearrangement joins TRBV7-3 to TRBJ1-2, with TRBD1 matching 9 bases. The CDR3 length is 13 residues. The trim removed 5 bases at V and 6 bases at J, leaving 4 bases unmatched. Germline loops: CDR1 SGHTA, CDR2 FQGTGA. The CDR3 nucleotides read TGTGCCAGCAGCCAAACAGGGGGCGATGGCTACACCTTC. Translated: CASSQTGGDGYTF.

The rearrangement uses TRBV19 and TRBJ1-1, with D tentatively TRBD1 (6 bases). V was pared by 4 bases and J by 5 bases, with 17 bases between. Germline V gene sequence: CDR1 LNHDA, CDR2 SQIVND (reference sequence). The CDR3 covers 15 residues. The CDR3 DNA sequence: TGTGCCAGTAGTAGCCCGACAGGCTCTAGGACTGAAGCTTTCTTT. Protein sequence: CASSSPTGSRTEAFF.

This clone was observed a few times. J is TRBJ1-4 and V is TRBV19, with TRBD1 as a possible D gene (5 bases). V was shortened by 3 bases and J by 14 bases, with 13 bases between the two germline ends. This CDR3 contains 12 residues. Germline V lookup: CDR1 LNHDA, CDR2 SQIVND (reference sequence). The CDR3 DNA follows: TGTGCCAGTAGTATGAACAGACGGGACCTGTTTTTT. This gives the protein CASSMNRRDLFF.

V and J are TRBV5-4 and TRBJ2-1; perhaps TRBD2 as D (5 bases). The V end was cut by 9 bases, the J end by 7 bases, with 11 bases between. The V gene's germline CDR1 is SGHNT and CDR2 YYREEE (reference sequence). The CDR3 sequence is 11 residues long. The CDR3 sequence: CAITKRNEQFF. The DNA of the CDR3 is TGTGCCATAACAAAGCGGAATGAGCAGTTCTTC. The full variable domain, completed using reference TRBV5-4 and TRBJ2-1, is ETGVTQSPTHLIKTRGQQVTLRCSSQSGHNTVSWYQQALGQGPQFIFQYYREEENGRGNFPPRFSGLQFPNYSSELNVNALELDDSALYLCAITKRNEQFFGPGTRLTVL.

This chain joins TRBV2 and TRBJ1-2; D gene ambiguous. This CDR3 comprises 14 residues. Germline lookup yields CDR1 SNHLY and CDR2 FYNNEI. V gave up 0 bases and J gave up 2 bases, with 7 bases separating them. The CDR3: CASSEATQNYGYTF. The CDR3 bases are TGTGCCAGCAGTGAAGCGACACAGAACTATGGCTACACCTTC.

This clone was observed a handful of times. The J gene is TRBJ2-7, the V gene TRBV5-1; D not resolved. The CDR3 consists of 15 residues. CDR1 SGHRS and CDR2 YFSETQ come from the germline V gene. The V gene lost 1 base and the J gene lost 7 bases, with 18 bases spanning the gap. The CDR3 region has the DNA TGCGCCAGCAGCTTGCGACAAACAGCGACTGGGGAGCAGTACTTC. It translates to CASSLRQTATGEQYF. Filled out from reference TRBV5-1 and TRBJ2-7, the complete variable domain reads KAGVTQTPRYLIKTRGQQVTLSCSPISGHRSVSWYQQTPGQGLQFLFEYFSETQRNKGNFPGRFSGRQFSNSRSEMNVSTLELGDSALYLCASSLRQTATGEQYFGPGTRLTVT.

The rearrangement joins TRBV6-5 to TRBJ1-2; tentatively, D is TRBD1 (5 bases). The CDR3 is 15 amino acids. The germline V and J ends were trimmed by 5 bases and 1 base, with 14 bases remaining between them. CDR1 and CDR2 (germline): MNHEY, SVGAGI. This CDR3 reads CASSPWDGLNYGYTF. In nucleotides, the CDR3 is TGTGCCAGCAGTCCTTGGGACGGACTTAACTATGGCTACACCTTC.

The rearrangement joins TRBV4-3 to TRBJ2-7, with 9 bases identical to TRBD1. J was trimmed by 5 bases and V by 0 bases; bases with no gene match: 8. Germline V gene lookup returns CDR1 LGHNA and CDR2 YSLEER. The CDR3 covers 16 residues. This CDR3 reads CASSQERTGEYNEQYF. The CDR3 nucleotides are TGCGCCAGCAGCCAAGAAAGGACAGGGGAATACAACGAGCAGTACTTC.

The sample holds a few counts of this clone. The chain combines TRBV7-6 with TRBJ2-1; unclear D gene. The CDR3 runs to 16 residues. The ends were cut back, 4 bases at V and 3 bases at J, with 16 bases in the middle. Per germline, CDR1 SGHVS and CDR2 FNYEAQ. The CDR3 loop reads CASSSSSDLYYNEQFF. The CDR3 nucleotides read TGTGCCAGCAGCTCGAGTTCGGACCTTTACTACAATGAGCAGTTCTTC.

The V and J genes are TRBV6-2 or TRBV6-3 and TRBJ1-2; 10 bases fit TRBD1. V dropped 5 bases and J dropped 4; count of bases not matched to a gene: 4. The CDR3 consists of 14 residues. CDR1 MNHEY and CDR2 SVGEGT come from the germline V gene. Written as DNA, the CDR3 is TGTGCCAGCAGTCCGACAGGGGGCAGCTATGGCTACACCTTC. It is translated as CASSPTGGSYGYTF.

The chain recombines TRBV6-1 with TRBJ1-6, with TRBD1 matching over 7 bases. The CDR3 is 17 residues long. CDR1 is MNHNS, CDR2 SASEGT, per germline. J was trimmed by 0 bases and V by 3 bases; bases with no gene match: 5. CDR3 nucleotide sequence: TGTGCCAGCAGTGATCGACAGGGATACTCCTATAATTCACCCCTCCACTTT. This translates into CASSDRQGYSYNSPLHF.

This chain joins TRBV7-9 and TRBJ1-2; D not resolved. Germline loops: CDR1 SEHNR, CDR2 FQNEAQ (reference sequence). With 1 base removed from V and 4 bases from J, the gap between germline ends came to 10 bases. This CDR3 is built from 14 residues. The DNA for the CDR3 is TGTGCCAGCAGCTTAGAGACACCGATCTATGGCTACACCTTC. Amino acids: CASSLETPIYGYTF.

V is TRBV14 and J is TRBJ2-3, with a weak D call TRBD2 (5 bases). Between the trimmed V and J ends, which lost 6 bases and 0 bases, there was a span of 10 bases. The CDR3 extends over 14 amino acids. Germline V gene data show CDR1 as SGHDN and CDR2 as FVKESK. As DNA, the CDR3 is TGTGCCAGCAGGGACGGACTCAGCACAGATACGCAGTATTTT. Its translation is CASRDGLSTDTQYF.

The chain has TRBV3-1 (or the pseudogene TRBV3-2) and TRBJ2-1, with 7 bases aligning to TRBD2. Looked up from germline, CDR1 is LGHDT and CDR2 is YNNKEL (reference sequence). V was pared by 4 bases and J by 1 base, with 10 bases of the junction left unmatched. The CDR3 consists of 17 residues. CDR3 sequence (DNA): TGTGCCAGCAGCCCCTGGACTAGTCTAGGGTCCTACAATGAGCAGTTCTTC. This gives the protein CASSPWTSLGSYNEQFF.

V usage is TRBV28 and J usage is TRBJ1-2; D unclear. The CDR3 runs to 16 residues. V was pared by 5 bases and J by 8 bases, with 24 bases between. Germline CDR1 MDHEN, CDR2 SYDVKM. This CDR3 reads CASSPEGGLSFTGYTF. In DNA form, the CDR3 reads TGTGCCAGCAGTCCCGAAGGCGGCCTCTCCTTCACGGGCTACACCTTC.

The chain links TRBV3-1 (or the pseudogene TRBV3-2) to TRBJ1-5, with TRBD1 as a possible D gene (5 bases). The length of the CDR3 is 16 residues. The V gene's germline CDR1 is LGHDT and CDR2 YNNKEL (reference sequence). V gave up 1 base and J gave up 0 bases, with 10 bases separating them. The chain's CDR3 is CASSQGQRYSNQPQHF. CDR3 DNA: TGTGCCAGCAGCCAAGGACAGAGATATAGCAATCAGCCCCAGCATTTT.

This clone was detected only once. The genes are TRBV14 and TRBJ2-7; TRBD1 aligns across 9 bases. Germline loops: CDR1 SGHDN, CDR2 FVKESK. The trim removed 3 bases at V and 4 bases at J, leaving 4 bases unmatched. The CDR3 length is 14 residues. CDR3 sequence (DNA): TGTGCCAGCAGCCACACAGGGGGCGGGTACGAGCAGTACTTC. Its protein product is CASSHTGGGYEQYF.

The chain joins TRBV4-2 to TRBJ2-7; 15 bases agree with TRBD2. Germline trimming cut 3 bases from V and 4 bases from J; bases unmatched to any gene: 7. The CDR3 totals 17 residues. In germline, CDR1 is LGHNA, CDR2 YNFKEQ. Here the CDR3 reads CASSHGLAGGRVYEQYF. In DNA, the CDR3 is TGTGCCAGCAGCCACGGACTAGCGGGAGGGCGGGTGTACGAGCAGTACTTC.

This chain links TRBV5-5 with TRBJ1-2, with 8 positions matching TRBD1. Trimming at V came to 3 bases and at J to 0 bases, leaving 13 bases not matched to a gene. This CDR3 has 18 residues. CDR1 SGHKS and CDR2 YYEKEE come from the germline V gene (reference sequence). In DNA form, the CDR3 reads TGTGCCAGCAGCTCGAAGCGGCAGGGGGCACGGACTAACTATGGCTACACCTTC. Translating gives CASSSKRQGARTNYGYTF.

The gene calls are TRBV18 and TRBJ1-5; the D gene is possibly TRBD1 (5 bases). V lost 3 bases and J lost 7, with 10 bases in between. There are 13 residues in the CDR3. Germline V gives CDR1 KGHSH, CDR2 LQKENI. Here the CDR3 reads CASSPAQGQPQHF. The CDR3 DNA reads TGTGCCAGCTCACCGGCCCAGGGACAGCCCCAGCATTTT.

This clone was seen a handful of times. The germline gene is not matched at one end of the junction; a read error may be the cause. This chain links TRBV9 with TRBJ1-4; a weak D match, TRBD1 (6 bases). CDR3 length equals 19 residues. Germline assignment: CDR1 SGDLS and CDR2 YYNGEE. Written as DNA, the CDR3 is TGCGCCAGCAGCGTAGATTGTAAGGGGGAGGAGACGTTTAATGAAAAACTGTTTTTT. Translating gives CASSVDCKGEETFNEKLFF.

The chain combines TRBV10-3 with TRBJ1-1, with no clear D. The CDR3 has 14 amino acids. Per germline, CDR1 ENHRY and CDR2 SYGVKD. Deletions cut 5 bases from V and 0 bases from J, with 10 bases between. This CDR3 is CAISLTVMNTEAFF. The CDR3 nucleotides read TGTGCCATCAGTTTAACTGTCATGAACACTGAAGCTTTCTTT.

This clone was found a few times. The V call is TRBV5-5, the J call TRBJ2-4; D unresolved. Looked up from germline, CDR1 is SGHKS and CDR2 is YYEKEE (reference sequence). Trimming removed 1 base at V and 6 bases at J, with 8 bases between. The CDR3 has 13 residues. CDR3 region: CASSLFEGNIQYF. The CDR3 DNA reads as TGTGCCAGCAGCTTGTTTGAAGGAAACATTCAGTACTTC.

The chain is built from TRBV3-1 (or the pseudogene TRBV3-2) and TRBJ2-7; D is ambiguous. Germline lookup yields CDR1 LGHDT and CDR2 YNNKEL (reference sequence). CDR3 length: 17 residues. Trimming took 0 bases from V and 0 from J, leaving 15 bases between them. The CDR3 protein is CASSQDLTEVGSYEQYF. CDR3 coding DNA: TGTGCCAGCAGCCAAGATTTAACGGAAGTCGGCTCCTACGAGCAGTACTTC.

This chain joins TRBV7-2 and TRBJ1-6; D is unclear. The CDR3 has 15 amino acids. Germline V gene data show CDR1 as SGHTA and CDR2 as FQGNSA. Trimming shortened V by 1 base and J by 7 bases, and 11 bases separated the two germline ends. The CDR3 loop is CASSLEGGQNSPLHF. DNA of the CDR3: TGTGCCAGCAGCTTAGAGGGCGGTCAGAATTCACCCCTCCACTTT.

This chain joins TRBV21-1 and TRBJ2-7; the table's D call TRBD2 went unverified against the DNA. TRBV21-1 is annotated as a pseudogene. This CDR3 region has 12 residues. The CDR3 DNA reads TGTGCCAGCACCGGGAATGGCAACGAGCAGTACTTC. Its translation is CASTGNGNEQYF.

The count of this clone is one. The rearrangement uses TRBV28 and TRBJ2-7; 10 bases match TRBD1. CDR1 is MDHEN and CDR2 is SYDVKM in the germline V gene. The CDR3 is made up of 15 amino acids. V was pared by 5 bases and J by 3 bases, with 7 bases of the junction left unmatched. The CDR3 reads CASSPGTGAHYEQYF. Here the CDR3 DNA reads TGTGCCAGCAGTCCCGGGACAGGGGCCCACTACGAGCAGTACTTC.

The chain combines TRBV5-1 with TRBJ2-5; either TRBD1 or TRBD2 may supply D (6 bases each). The germline gives CDR1 SGHRS, CDR2 YFSETQ. V lost 0 bases to trimming and J lost 5 bases, with 11 bases between them. This CDR3 has 14 residues. The CDR3 DNA reads TGCGCCAGCAGCTTGGGCGGGGACAAGGAGACCCAGTACTTC. This encodes CASSLGGDKETQYF.

V gene TRBV4-3 combines with J gene TRBJ2-7, with 9 bases fitting TRBD1. The V gene end was trimmed by 5 bases and the J gene end by 3 bases; junction bases not matched to a gene: 8. This CDR3 is built from 15 residues. Germline V gene lookup returns CDR1 LGHNA and CDR2 YSLEER. This chain's CDR3 is CASSLDPGQGYEQYF. CDR3 DNA sequence: TGCGCCAGCAGCTTAGACCCGGGACAGGGCTACGAGCAGTACTTC.

V is TRBV2 and J is TRBJ1-1, with D possibly being TRBD1 (5 bases). Germline V lookup: CDR1 SNHLY, CDR2 FYNNEI. The CDR3 consists of 14 residues. V lost 5 bases and J lost 0, with 10 bases in between. CDR3 DNA: TGTGCCAGCAGTTGGGGGAGGATGAACACTGAAGCTTTCTTT. It is translated as CASSWGRMNTEAFF.